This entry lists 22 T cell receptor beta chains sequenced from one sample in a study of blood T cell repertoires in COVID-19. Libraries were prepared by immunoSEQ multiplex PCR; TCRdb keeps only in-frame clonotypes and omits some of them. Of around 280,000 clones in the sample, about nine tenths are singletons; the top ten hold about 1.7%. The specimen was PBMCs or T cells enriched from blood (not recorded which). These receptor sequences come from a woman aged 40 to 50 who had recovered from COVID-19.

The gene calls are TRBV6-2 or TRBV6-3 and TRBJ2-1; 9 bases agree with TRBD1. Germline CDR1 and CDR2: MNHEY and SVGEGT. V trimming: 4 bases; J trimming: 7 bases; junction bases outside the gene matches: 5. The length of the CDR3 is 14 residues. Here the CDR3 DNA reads TGTGCCAGCAGTTGGGACAGGGTTCCTAATGAGCAGTTCTTC. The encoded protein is CASSWDRVPNEQFF.

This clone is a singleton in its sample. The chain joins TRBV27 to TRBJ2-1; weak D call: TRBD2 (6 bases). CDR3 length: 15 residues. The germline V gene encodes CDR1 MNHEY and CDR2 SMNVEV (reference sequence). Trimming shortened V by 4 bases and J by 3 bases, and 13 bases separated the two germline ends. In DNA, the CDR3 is TGTGCCAGCAGTTACGTAGCGGTGCACTACAATGAGCAGTTCTTC. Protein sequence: CASSYVAVHYNEQFF.

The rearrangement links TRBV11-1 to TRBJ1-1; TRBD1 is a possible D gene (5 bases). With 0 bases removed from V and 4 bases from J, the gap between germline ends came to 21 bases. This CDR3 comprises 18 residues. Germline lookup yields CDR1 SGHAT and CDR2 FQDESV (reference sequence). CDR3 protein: CASSLAPGLGDESTEAFF. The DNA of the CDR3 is TGTGCCAGCAGCTTAGCCCCGGGTTTAGGGGATGAGAGCACTGAAGCTTTCTTT.

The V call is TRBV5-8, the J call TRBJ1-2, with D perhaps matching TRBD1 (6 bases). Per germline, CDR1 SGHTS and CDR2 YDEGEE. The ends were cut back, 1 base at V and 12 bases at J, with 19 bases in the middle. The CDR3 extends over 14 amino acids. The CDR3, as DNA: TGTGCCAGCAGCTTGTCATTGGGGCAGGGGCAGAACACCTTC. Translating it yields CASSLSLGQGQNTF.

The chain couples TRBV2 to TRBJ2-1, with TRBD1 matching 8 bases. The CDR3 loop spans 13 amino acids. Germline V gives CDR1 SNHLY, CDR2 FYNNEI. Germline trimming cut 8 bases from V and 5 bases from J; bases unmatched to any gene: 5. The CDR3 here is CASGSQGDNEQFF. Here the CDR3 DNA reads TGTGCCAGCGGGTCACAGGGGGACAATGAGCAGTTCTTC.

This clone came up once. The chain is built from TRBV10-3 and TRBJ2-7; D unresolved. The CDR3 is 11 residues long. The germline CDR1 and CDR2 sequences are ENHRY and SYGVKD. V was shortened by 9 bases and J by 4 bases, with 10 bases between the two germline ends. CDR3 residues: CAISVSYEQYF. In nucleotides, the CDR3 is TGTGCCATTTCTGTGAGTTACGAGCAGTACTTC.

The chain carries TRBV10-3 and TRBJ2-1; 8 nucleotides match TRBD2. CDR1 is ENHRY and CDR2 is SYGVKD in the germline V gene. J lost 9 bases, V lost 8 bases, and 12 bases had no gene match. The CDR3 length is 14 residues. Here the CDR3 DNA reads TGTGCCATCGGGGTTGCGGGGGGCCAAGGTGAGCAGTTCTTC. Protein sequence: CAIGVAGGQGEQFF.

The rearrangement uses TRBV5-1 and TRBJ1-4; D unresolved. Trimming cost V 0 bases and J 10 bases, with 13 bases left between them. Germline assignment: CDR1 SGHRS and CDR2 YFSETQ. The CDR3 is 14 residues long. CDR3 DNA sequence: TGCGCCAGCAGCTTGGGCAGTCCCCCGGGAAAACTGTTTTTT. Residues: CASSLGSPPGKLFF.

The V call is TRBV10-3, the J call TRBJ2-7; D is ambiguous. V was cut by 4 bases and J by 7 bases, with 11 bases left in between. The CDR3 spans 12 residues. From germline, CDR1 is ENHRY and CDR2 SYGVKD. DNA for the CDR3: TGTGCCATCAGTGTACAACGCGGAGAGCAGTACTTC. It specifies CAISVQRGEQYF.

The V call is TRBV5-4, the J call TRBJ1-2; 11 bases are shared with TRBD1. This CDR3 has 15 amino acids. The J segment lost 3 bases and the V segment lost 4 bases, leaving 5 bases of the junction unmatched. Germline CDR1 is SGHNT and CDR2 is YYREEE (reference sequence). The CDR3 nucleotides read TGTGCCAGCAGCGCCGGACAGGGGGCTTACTATGGCTACACCTTC. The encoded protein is CASSAGQGAYYGYTF.

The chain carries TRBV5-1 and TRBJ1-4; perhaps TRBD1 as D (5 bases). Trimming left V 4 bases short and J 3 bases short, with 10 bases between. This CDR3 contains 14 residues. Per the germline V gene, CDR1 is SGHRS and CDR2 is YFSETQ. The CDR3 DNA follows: TGCGCCAGCAGCCCATCGGGGGCTAATGAAAAACTGTTTTTT. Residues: CASSPSGANEKLFF.

In nucleotides, the CDR3 is TGTGCCAGCAGCTTGGAGGGGGCCAAAAGAGAGACCCAGTACTTC. It yields the protein CASSLEGAKRETQYF. V and J are TRBV5-4 and TRBJ2-5; TRBD1 agrees at 7 bases. The CDR3 is 15 residues long. The V gene end was trimmed by 0 bases and the J gene end by 4 bases; junction bases not matched to a gene: 6. Germline loops: CDR1 SGHNT, CDR2 YYREEE (reference sequence).

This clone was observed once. The CDR3 protein is CASSLPSGRRDNEQFF. In DNA form, the CDR3 reads TGTGCCAGCAGCTTACCTAGCGGGAGGAGGGACAATGAGCAGTTCTTC. The chain links TRBV7-9 to TRBJ2-1; 11 bases are a match to TRBD2. Germline-derived CDR1 and CDR2 are SEHNR and FQNEAQ (reference sequence). J gave up 5 bases and V 2 bases, and 5 bases lay outside the gene matches. This CDR3 is 16 amino acids long.

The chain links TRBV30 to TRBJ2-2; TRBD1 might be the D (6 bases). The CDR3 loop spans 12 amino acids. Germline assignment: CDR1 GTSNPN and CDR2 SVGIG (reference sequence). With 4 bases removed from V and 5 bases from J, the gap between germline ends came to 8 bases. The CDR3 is CAWKQGTGELFF. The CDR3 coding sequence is TGTGCCTGGAAACAGGGAACCGGGGAGCTGTTTTTT.

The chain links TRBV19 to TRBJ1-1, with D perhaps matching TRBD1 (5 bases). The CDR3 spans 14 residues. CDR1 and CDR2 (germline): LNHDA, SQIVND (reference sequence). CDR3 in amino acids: CATRNWGGDTEAFF. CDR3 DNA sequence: TGTGCGACCCGGAACTGGGGGGGGGACACTGAAGCTTTCTTT.

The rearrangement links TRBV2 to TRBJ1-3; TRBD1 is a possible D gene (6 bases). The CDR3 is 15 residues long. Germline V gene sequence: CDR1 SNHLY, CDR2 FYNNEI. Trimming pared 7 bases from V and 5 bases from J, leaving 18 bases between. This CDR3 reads CASTDPGGARNTIYF. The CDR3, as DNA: TGTGCCAGCACGGACCCCGGGGGGGCTAGAAACACCATATATTTT.

CDR3 DNA: TGTGCCACCAGCAGGACCCTGACAGGGGCAGCACCCCTCCACTTT. Protein sequence: CATSRTLTGAAPLHF. The chain couples TRBV15 to TRBJ1-6; 8 nucleotides line up with TRBD1. After removal of 3 bases from V and 11 bases from J, the junction contained 9 bases not matched to a gene. The CDR3 contains 15 residues. Germline lookup yields CDR1 LNHNV and CDR2 YYDKDF (reference sequence).

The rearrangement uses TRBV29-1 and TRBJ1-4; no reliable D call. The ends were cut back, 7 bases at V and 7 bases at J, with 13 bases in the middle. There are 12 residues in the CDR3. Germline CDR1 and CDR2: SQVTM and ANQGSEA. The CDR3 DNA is TGCAGCGCAGAACGGGTCGGTGAAAAACTGTTTTTT. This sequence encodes CSAERVGEKLFF.

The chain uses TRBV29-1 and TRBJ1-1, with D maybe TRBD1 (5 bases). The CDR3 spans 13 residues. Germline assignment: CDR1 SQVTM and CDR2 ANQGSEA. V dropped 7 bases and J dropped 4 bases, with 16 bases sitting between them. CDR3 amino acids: CSGLRGEGTEAFF. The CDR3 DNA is TGCAGCGGACTTCGGGGGGAGGGCACTGAAGCTTTCTTT.

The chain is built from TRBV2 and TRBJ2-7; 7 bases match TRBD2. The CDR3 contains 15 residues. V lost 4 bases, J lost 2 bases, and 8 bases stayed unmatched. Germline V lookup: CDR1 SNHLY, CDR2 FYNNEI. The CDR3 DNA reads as TGTGCCAGCAGTGGGTTTGGACTAGGGGCCTACGAGCAGTACTTC. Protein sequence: CASSGFGLGAYEQYF. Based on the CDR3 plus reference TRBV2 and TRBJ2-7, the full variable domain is EPEVTQTPSHQVTQMGQEVILRCVPISNHLYFYWYRQILGQKVEFLVSFYNNEISEKSEIFDDQFSVERPDGSNFTLKIRSTKLEDSAMYFCASSGFGLGAYEQYFGPGTRLTVT.

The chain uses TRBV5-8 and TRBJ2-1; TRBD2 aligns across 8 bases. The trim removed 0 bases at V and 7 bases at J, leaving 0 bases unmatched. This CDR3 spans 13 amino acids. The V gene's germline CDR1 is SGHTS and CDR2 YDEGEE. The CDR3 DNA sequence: TGTGCCAGCAGCTTGGTAGCGGGGAATGAGCAGTTCTTC. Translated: CASSLVAGNEQFF.

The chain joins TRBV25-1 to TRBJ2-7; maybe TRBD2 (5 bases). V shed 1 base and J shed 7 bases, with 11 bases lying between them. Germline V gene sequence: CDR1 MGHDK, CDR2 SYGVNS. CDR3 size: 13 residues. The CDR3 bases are TGTGCCAGCAGTGAATTAATGACGGGGGAGCAGTACTTC. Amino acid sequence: CASSELMTGEQYF.